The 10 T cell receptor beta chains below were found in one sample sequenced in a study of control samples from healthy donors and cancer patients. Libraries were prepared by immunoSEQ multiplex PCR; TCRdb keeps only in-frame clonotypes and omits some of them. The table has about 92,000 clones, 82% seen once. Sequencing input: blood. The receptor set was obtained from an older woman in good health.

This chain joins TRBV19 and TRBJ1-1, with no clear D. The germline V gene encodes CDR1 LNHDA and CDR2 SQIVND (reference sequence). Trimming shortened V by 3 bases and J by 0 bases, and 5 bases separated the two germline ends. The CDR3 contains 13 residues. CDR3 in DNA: TGTGCCAGTAGTATCTGGTTGAACACTGAAGCTTTCTTT. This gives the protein CASSIWLNTEAFF.

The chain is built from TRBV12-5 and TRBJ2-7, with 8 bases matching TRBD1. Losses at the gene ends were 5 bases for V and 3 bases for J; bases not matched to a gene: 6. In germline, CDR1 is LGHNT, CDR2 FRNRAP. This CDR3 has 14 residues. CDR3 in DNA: TGTGCTAGTGGTGCAGGGGGCGTTTTCTACGAGCAGTACTTC. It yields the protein CASGAGGVFYEQYF.

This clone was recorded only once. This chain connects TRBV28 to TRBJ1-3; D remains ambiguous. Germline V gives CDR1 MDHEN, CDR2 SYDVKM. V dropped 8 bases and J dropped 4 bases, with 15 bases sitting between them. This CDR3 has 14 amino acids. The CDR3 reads CASSDSITGNTIYF. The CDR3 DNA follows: TGTGCCAGCTCTGACTCGATTACGGGAAACACCATATATTTT.

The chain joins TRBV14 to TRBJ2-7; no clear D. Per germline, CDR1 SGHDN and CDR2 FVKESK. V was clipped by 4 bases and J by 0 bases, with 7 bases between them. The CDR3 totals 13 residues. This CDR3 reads CASSLQASYEQYF. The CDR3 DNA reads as TGTGCCAGCAGCCTCCAAGCCTCCTACGAGCAGTACTTC.

The CDR3 nucleotides are TGCAGTGCTAGTTCGGCAGGGCTTGTTCAGCCCCAGCATTTT. This gives the protein CSASSAGLVQPQHF. This chain uses TRBV20-1 with TRBJ1-5, with TRBD1 as a possible D gene (5 bases). Germline V lookup: CDR1 DFQATT, CDR2 SNEGSKA (reference sequence). With 3 bases removed from V and 6 bases from J, the gap between germline ends came to 15 bases. This CDR3 has 14 residues.

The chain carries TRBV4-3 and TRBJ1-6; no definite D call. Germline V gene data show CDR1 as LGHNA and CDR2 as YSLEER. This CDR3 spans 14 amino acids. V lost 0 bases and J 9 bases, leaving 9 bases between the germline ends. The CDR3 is CASSQDYVGSPLHF. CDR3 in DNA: TGCGCCAGCAGCCAAGATTATGTGGGTTCACCCCTCCACTTT.

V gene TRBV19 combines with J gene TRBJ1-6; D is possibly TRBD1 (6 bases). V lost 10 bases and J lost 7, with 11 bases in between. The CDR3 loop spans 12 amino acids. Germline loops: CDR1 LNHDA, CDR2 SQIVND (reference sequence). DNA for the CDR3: TGTGCCACCCAGGACAGCAATTCACCCCTCCACTTT. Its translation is CATQDSNSPLHF.

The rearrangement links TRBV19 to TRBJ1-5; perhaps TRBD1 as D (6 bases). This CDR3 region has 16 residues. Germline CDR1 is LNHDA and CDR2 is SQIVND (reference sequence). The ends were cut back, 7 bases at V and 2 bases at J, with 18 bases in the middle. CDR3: CASTLGGGWGNQPQHF. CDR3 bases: TGTGCCAGTACCCTGGGAGGGGGATGGGGCAATCAGCCCCAGCATTTT.

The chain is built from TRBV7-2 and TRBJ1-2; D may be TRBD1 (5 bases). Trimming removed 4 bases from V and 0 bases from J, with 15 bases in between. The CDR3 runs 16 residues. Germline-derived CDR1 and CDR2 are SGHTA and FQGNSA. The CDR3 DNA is TGTGCCAGCAGCTCCGCTATGGGGGGGACTAACTATGGCTACACCTTC. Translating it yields CASSSAMGGTNYGYTF.

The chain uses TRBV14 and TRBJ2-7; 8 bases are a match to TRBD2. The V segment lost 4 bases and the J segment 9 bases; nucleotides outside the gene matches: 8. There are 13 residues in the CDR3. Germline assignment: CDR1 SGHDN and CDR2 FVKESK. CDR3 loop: CASSPRLASGQYF. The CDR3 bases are TGTGCCAGCAGCCCCCGACTAGCGTCCGGGCAGTACTTC.